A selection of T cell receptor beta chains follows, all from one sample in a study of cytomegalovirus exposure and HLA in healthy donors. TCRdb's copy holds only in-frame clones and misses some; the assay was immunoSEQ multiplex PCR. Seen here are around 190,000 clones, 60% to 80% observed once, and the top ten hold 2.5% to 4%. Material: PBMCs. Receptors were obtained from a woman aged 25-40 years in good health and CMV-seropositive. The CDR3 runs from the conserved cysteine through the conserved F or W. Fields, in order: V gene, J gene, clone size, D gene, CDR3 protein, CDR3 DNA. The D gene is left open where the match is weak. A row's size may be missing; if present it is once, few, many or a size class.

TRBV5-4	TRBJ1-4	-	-	CASSRGDISTNEKLFF	TGTGCCAGCAGCCGGGGGGACATCTCAACTAATGAAAAACTGTTTTTT
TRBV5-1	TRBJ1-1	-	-	CASSLGRANTEAFF	TGCGCCAGCAGCTTGGGGCGGGCTAACACTGAAGCTTTCTTT
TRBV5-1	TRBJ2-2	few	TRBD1	CASSIVGQAGTGELFF	TGCGCCAGCAGCATAGTGGGACAGGCCGGCACCGGGGAGCTGTTTTTT
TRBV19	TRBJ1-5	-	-	CASSNGPAVPQHF	TGTGCCAGTAGTAATGGGCCAGCCGTGCCCCAGCATTTT
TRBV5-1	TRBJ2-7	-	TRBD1	CASSLDVTGAEQYF	TGCGCCAGCAGCTTGGATGTGACAGGGGCAGAGCAGTACTTC
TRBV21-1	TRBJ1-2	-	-	CASSPQAGWRGGYTF	TGTGCCAGCAGCCCTCAAGCGGGATGGAGAGGCGGCTACACCTTC
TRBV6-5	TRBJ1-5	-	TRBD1	CASSSSGQGSQPQHF	TGTGCCAGCAGTTCATCTGGACAGGGGAGTCAGCCCCAGCATTTT
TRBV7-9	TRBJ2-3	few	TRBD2	CATRGGLSTDTQYF	TGTGCCACCCGGGGGGGTCTGAGTACGGATACGCAGTATTTT
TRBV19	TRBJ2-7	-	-	CASSMAGDTYEQYF	TGTGCCAGTAGTATGGCTGGGGACACCTACGAGCAGTACTTC
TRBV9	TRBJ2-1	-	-	CASSPGYEQFF	TGTGCCAGCAGCCCCGGGTATGAGCAGTTCTTC
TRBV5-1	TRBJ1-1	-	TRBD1	CASSLNPGQREAFF	TGCGCCAGCAGCTTGAATCCGGGACAGCGTGAAGCTTTCTTT